This TCR beta chain was documented in a study of cytomegalovirus exposure and HLA in healthy donors. The PCR ran on 60 Vbeta and 13 Jbeta primers. Sequenced by immunoSEQ multiplex PCR; TCRdb stores in-frame clones only, minus some. The sample shows about 190,000 clones, roughly 13% of them seen only once. A few counts support this clone. The ends were cut back, 9 bases at V and 5 bases at J, with 14 bases in the middle. CDR3 length: 13 amino acids. CDR1 MNHEY and CDR2 SVGAGI come from the germline V gene. The chain employs TRBV6-5 and TRBJ1-5; the D gene is possibly TRBD1 (6 bases). The sequence was obtained from a man aged 50-59 years in good health and CMV-seropositive. The material sequenced was PBMCs. The CDR3 loop reads CASREKGDQPQHF. The CDR3 nucleotides read TGTGCCAGTAGGGAGAAGGGGGATCAGCCCCAGCATTTT.